These 14 T cell receptor beta chains were sequenced from one sample in a study of T-cell reconstitution after alpha-beta-depleted transplantation in children. The library targeted TCRbeta and was prepared with unique molecular identifiers. MiXCR, applied by TCRdb to the PCR reads, yields one record per CDR3 protein. This sample has about 230,000 distinct CDR3 sequences; roughly 10% occur once, and the top ten carry around 6%. The specimen comprised PBMCs from the stem cell graft donor, sampled from the stem cell graft. The receptors derive from a human donor who donated a stem cell graft to a child with acute lymphoblastic leukemia.

This clonotype was counted ten times or more. The V and J genes are TRBV12-3 or TRBV12-4 and TRBJ2-7, with 7 nucleotides matching TRBD1. With 6 bases clipped from V and 4 bases from J, the junction kept 6 bases outside the gene matches. This CDR3 comprises 13 residues. As DNA, the CDR3 is TGTGCCAGCAGCCGACAGGGCCCATACGAGCAGTACTTC. This gives the protein CASSRQGPYEQYF.

The CDR3 spells CASSLSSGGAIDEQFF. The CDR3 region has the DNA TGTGCCAGCAGCTTGTCTAGCGGGGGGGCCATTGATGAGCAGTTCTTC. The chain carries TRBV7-9 and TRBJ2-1; TRBD2 matches at 12 bases. Per germline, CDR1 SEHNR and CDR2 FQNEAQ (reference sequence). V shed 3 bases, J shed 8 bases, and the junction held 8 bases outside the gene matches. This CDR3 has 16 residues. Drawing the rest from reference TRBV7-9 and TRBJ2-1, the complete variable domain is DTGVSQNPRHKITKRGQNVTFRCDPISEHNRLYWYRQTLGQGPEFLTYFQNEAQLEKSRLLSDRFSAERPKGSFSTLEIQRTEQGDSAMYLCASSLSSGGAIDEQFFGPGTRLTVL.

This clonotype appeared a few times. The chain couples TRBV5-1 to TRBJ1-2; D is possibly TRBD1 (6 bases). Trimming removed 1 base from V and 6 bases from J, with 13 bases in between. This CDR3 region has 14 residues. Per the germline V gene, CDR1 is SGHRS and CDR2 is YFSETQ. CDR3: CASSLRYREDGYTF. DNA for the CDR3: TGCGCCAGCAGCTTGCGGTACAGGGAGGATGGCTACACCTTC.

This clonotype showed up just a few times. At one end the junction does not follow the germline gene, possibly because of a read error. This chain joins TRBV20-1 and TRBJ1-3; TRBD1 is a possible D gene (5 bases). Germline CDR1 reads DFQATT; CDR2 reads SNEGSKA (reference sequence). The CDR3 totals 17 residues. In DNA form, the CDR3 reads TGCTGTGCTAGAGGCGTTACGGGGCGGGACTCTGGAAACACCATATATTTT. Protein product: CCARGVTGRDSGNTIYF.

This clonotype has ten or more counts. The chain couples TRBV10-3 to TRBJ2-3; either TRBD1 or TRBD2 may fit D (5 bases each). Germline loops: CDR1 ENHRY, CDR2 SYGVKD. The CDR3 consists of 13 residues. The ends were cut back, 8 bases at V and 2 bases at J, with 11 bases in the middle. CDR3 amino acids: CAIGDRSTDTQYF. CDR3 coding DNA: TGTGCCATCGGGGACCGCTCCACAGATACGCAGTATTTT.

This clonotype showed up just a few times. This sequence joins TRBV4-1 and TRBJ2-2; D might be TRBD1 (5 bases). In germline, CDR1 is MGHRA, CDR2 YSYEKL. This CDR3 has 17 residues. Trimming took 0 bases from V and 1 from J, leaving 12 bases between them. The CDR3 region is CASSQDLGVRNTGELFF. CDR3 DNA: TGCGCCAGCAGCCAAGATTTAGGGGTGAGGAACACCGGGGAGCTGTTTTTT.

The chain joins TRBV5-1 to TRBJ1-3, with 7 bases lining up with TRBD1. The germline gives CDR1 SGHRS, CDR2 YFSETQ. The CDR3 consists of 15 residues. The V segment lost 7 bases and the J segment 2 bases; nucleotides outside the gene matches: 9. The CDR3 DNA is TGCGCCAGCCACCGAGGGGGCGGACCTGGAAACACCATATATTTT. As protein: CASHRGGGPGNTIYF.

V is TRBV5-1 and J is TRBJ1-2; no firm D call. The V gene's germline CDR1 is SGHRS and CDR2 YFSETQ. The CDR3 contains 15 residues. V lost 2 bases, J lost 5 bases, and 16 bases lay in between. CDR3 residues: CASSFTPTTQYGYTF. The CDR3 bases are TGCGCCAGCAGCTTCACCCCCACAACCCAATATGGCTACACCTTC.

This chain joins TRBV6-1 and TRBJ1-3; possible D gene TRBD1, 5 bases. Germline V gene sequence: CDR1 MNHNS, CDR2 SASEGT. V was trimmed by 10 bases and J by 1 base, leaving 8 bases between them. The CDR3 extends over 12 amino acids. The CDR3 region is CATGGSGNTIYF. The CDR3 nucleotides are TGTGCCACGGGGGGTTCTGGAAACACCATATATTTT.

This clonotype was seen a handful of times. The gene calls are TRBV5-5 and TRBJ1-2; D is possibly TRBD1 (5 bases). The CDR3 contains 12 residues. Germline V gene lookup returns CDR1 SGHKS and CDR2 YYEKEE (reference sequence). The germline V and J ends were trimmed by 0 bases and 9 bases, with 9 bases remaining between them. The CDR3 is CASSLGGESYTF. CDR3 DNA sequence: TGTGCCAGCAGCTTGGGAGGGGAAAGCTACACCTTC.

At least ten counts were recorded for this clonotype. This chain joins TRBV11-2 and TRBJ2-7; D is unresolved. This CDR3 region has 17 residues. The ends were cut back, 0 bases at V and 2 bases at J, with 17 bases in the middle. Germline V lookup: CDR1 SGHAT, CDR2 FQNNGV. In DNA form, the CDR3 reads TGTGCCAGCAGCTTAGATCGGTTGTTGCGAGTGCCCTACGAGCAGTACTTC. It encodes CASSLDRLLRVPYEQYF.

V and J are TRBV5-1 and TRBJ2-4, with D perhaps TRBD2 (6 bases). V lost 0 bases and J lost 0, with 13 bases in between. The CDR3 loop spans 17 amino acids. Germline CDR1 SGHRS, CDR2 YFSETQ. The CDR3 bases are TGCGCCAGCAGCTTGGGGAACGGGGGTCTAGCCAAAAACATTCAGTACTTC. This gives the protein CASSLGNGGLAKNIQYF.

This clonotype was recorded once. This rearrangement joins TRBV6-1 to TRBJ1-2; D is unresolved. Germline CDR1 is MNHNS and CDR2 is SASEGT. The CDR3 totals 14 residues. V was cut by 4 bases and J by 1 base, with 10 bases left in between. CDR3 amino acids: CASSGLADNYGYTF. DNA for the CDR3: TGTGCCAGCAGTGGCTTGGCGGATAACTATGGCTACACCTTC.

This clonotype was seen a handful of times. The chain recombines TRBV3-1 with TRBJ1-4; D not resolved. Trimming took off 0 bases at V and 13 bases at J, with 15 bases between the two ends. The CDR3 extends over 14 amino acids. Germline CDR1 reads LGHDT; CDR2 reads YNNKEL (reference sequence). This CDR3 reads CASSQDGINGRLFF. The CDR3, as DNA: TGTGCCAGCAGCCAAGATGGTATTAACGGTAGACTGTTTTTT.